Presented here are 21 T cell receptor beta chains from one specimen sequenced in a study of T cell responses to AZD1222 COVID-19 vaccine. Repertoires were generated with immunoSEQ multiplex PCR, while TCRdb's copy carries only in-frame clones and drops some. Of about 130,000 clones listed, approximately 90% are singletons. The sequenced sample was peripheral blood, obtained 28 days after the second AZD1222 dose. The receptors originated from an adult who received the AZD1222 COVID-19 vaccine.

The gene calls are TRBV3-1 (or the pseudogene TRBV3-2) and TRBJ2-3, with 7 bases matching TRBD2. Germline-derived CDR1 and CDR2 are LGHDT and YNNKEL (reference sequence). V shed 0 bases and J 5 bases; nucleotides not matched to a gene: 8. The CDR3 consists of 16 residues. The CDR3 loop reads CASSQEGREILDTQYF. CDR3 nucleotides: TGTGCCAGCAGCCAAGAGGGGCGGGAGATATTAGATACGCAGTATTTT.

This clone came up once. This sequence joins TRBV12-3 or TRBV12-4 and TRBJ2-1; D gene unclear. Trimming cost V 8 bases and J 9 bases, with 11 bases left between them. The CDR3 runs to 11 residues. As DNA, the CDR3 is TGTGCCAGCCGACGACGGGCTGAGCAGTTCTTC. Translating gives CASRRRAEQFF.

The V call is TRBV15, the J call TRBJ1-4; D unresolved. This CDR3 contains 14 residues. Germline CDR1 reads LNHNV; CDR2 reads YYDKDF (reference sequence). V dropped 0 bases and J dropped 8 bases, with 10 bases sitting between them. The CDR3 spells CATSREGLREKLFF. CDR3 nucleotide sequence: TGTGCCACCAGCAGAGAAGGGTTAAGGGAAAAACTGTTTTTT.

The CDR3 reads CATREPGGTGELFF. The CDR3, as DNA: TGTGCCACCCGGGAACCCGGGGGTACCGGGGAGCTGTTTTTT. The V gene is TRBV19, the J gene TRBJ2-2, with D possibly being TRBD2 (6 bases). Germline V gene lookup returns CDR1 LNHDA and CDR2 SQIVND (reference sequence). CDR3 length equals 14 residues. The germline V and J ends were trimmed by 10 bases and 5 bases, with 17 bases remaining between them.

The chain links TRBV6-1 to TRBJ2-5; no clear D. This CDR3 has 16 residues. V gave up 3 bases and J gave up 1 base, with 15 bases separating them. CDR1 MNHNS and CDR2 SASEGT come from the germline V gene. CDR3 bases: TGTGCCAGCAGTGACCCTCGGTACAGACCCCAAGAGACCCAGTACTTC. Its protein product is CASSDPRYRPQETQYF.

CDR3 amino acids: CASSPTSGGYNEQFF. The CDR3 nucleotides read TGTGCCAGCAGCCCCACTAGCGGGGGGTACAATGAGCAGTTCTTC. This chain connects TRBV6-5 to TRBJ2-1; TRBD2 matches 12 bases. The junction had 4 bases not matched to a gene; V was cut back by 6 bases and J by 4 bases. Germline CDR1 MNHEY, CDR2 SVGAGI. The CDR3 spans 15 residues.

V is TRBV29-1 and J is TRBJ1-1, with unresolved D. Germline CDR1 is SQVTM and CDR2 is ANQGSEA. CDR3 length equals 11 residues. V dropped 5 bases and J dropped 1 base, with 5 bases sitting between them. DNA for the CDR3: TGCAGCGTTACCAAGAACACTGAAGCTTTCTTT. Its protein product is CSVTKNTEAFF. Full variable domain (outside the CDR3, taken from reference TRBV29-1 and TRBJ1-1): SAVISQKPSRDICQRGTSLTIQCQVDSQVTMMFWYRQQPGQSLTLIATANQGSEATYESGFVIDKFPISRPNLTFSTLTVSNMSPEDSSIYLCSVTKNTEAFFGQGTRLTVV.

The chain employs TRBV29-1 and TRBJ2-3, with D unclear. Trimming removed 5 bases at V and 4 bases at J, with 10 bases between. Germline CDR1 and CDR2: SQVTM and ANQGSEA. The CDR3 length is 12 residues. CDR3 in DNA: TGCAGCGTTATTGTACAGCCAGATACGCAGTATTTT. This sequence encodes CSVIVQPDTQYF.

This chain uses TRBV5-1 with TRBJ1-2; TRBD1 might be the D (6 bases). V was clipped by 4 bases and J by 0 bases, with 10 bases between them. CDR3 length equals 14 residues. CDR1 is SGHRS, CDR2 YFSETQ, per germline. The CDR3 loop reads CASSPGHSNYGYTF. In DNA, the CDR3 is TGCGCCAGCAGCCCGGGACACTCTAACTATGGCTACACCTTC.

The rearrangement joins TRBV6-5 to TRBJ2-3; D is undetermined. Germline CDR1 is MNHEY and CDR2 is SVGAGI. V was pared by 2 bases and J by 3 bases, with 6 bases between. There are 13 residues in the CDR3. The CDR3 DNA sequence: TGTGCCAGCAGTTACGCGAAAACAGATACGCAGTATTTT. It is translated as CASSYAKTDTQYF.

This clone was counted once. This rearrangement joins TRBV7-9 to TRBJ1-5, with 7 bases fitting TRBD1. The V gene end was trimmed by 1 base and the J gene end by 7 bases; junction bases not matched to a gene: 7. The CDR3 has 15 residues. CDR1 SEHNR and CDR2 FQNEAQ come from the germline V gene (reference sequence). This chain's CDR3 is CASSLGPPGGQPQHF. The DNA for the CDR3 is TGTGCCAGCAGCTTAGGGCCGCCAGGGGGGCAGCCCCAGCATTTT. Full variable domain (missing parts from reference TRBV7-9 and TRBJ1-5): DTGVSQNPRHKITKRGQNVTFRCDPISEHNRLYWYRQTLGQGPEFLTYFQNEAQLEKSRLLSDRFSAERPKGSFSTLEIQRTEQGDSAMYLCASSLGPPGGQPQHFGDGTRLSIL.

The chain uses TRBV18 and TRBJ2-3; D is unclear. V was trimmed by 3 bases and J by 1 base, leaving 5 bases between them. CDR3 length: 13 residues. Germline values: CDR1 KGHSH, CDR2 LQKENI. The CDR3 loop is CASSPAGTDTQYF. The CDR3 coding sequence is TGTGCCAGCTCACCGGCAGGCACAGATACGCAGTATTTT.

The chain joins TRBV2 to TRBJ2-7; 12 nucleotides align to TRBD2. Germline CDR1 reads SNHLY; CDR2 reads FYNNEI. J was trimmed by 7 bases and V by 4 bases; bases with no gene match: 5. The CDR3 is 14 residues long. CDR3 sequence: CASSATSGSGEQYF. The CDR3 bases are TGTGCCAGCAGTGCGACTAGCGGGAGTGGTGAGCAGTACTTC.

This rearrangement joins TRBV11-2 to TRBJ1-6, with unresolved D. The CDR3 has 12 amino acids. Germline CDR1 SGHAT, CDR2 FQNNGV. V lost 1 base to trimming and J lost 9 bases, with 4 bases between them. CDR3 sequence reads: CASSLGGSPLHF. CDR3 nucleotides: TGTGCCAGCAGCTTAGGGGGTTCACCCCTCCACTTT. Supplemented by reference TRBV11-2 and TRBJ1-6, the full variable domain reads EAGVAQSPRYKIIEKRQSVAFWCNPISGHATLYWYQQILGQGPKLLIQFQNNGVVDDSQLPKDRFSAERLKGVDSTLKIQPAKLEDSAVYLCASSLGGSPLHFGNGTRLTVT.

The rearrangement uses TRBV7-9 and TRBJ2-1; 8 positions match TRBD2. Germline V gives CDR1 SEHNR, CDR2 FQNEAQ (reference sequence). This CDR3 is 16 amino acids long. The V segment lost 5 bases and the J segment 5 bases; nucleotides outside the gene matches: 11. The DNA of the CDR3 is TGTGCCAGCAGCCCCGGAGGGACTAGGCGAGACAATGAGCAGTTCTTC. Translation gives CASSPGGTRRDNEQFF.

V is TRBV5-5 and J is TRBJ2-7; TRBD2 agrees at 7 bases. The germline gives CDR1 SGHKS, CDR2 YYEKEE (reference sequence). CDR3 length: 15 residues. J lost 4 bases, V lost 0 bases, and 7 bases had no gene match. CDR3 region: CASSLAGGSGYEQYF. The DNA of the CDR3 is TGTGCCAGCAGCTTGGCTGGCGGGAGTGGGTACGAGCAGTACTTC.

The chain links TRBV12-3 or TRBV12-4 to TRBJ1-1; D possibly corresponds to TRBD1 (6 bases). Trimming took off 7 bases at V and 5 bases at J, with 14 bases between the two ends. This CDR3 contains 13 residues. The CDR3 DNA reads TGTGCCAGCAAATCGACAGGAGGGACTGAAGCTTTCTTT. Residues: CASKSTGGTEAFF.

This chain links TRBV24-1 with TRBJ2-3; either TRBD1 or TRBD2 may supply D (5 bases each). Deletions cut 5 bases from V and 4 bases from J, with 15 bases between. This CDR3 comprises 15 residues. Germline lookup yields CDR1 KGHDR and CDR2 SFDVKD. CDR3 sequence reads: CATSATGRGADTQYF. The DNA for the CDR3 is TGTGCCACCAGTGCCACGGGTCGGGGCGCAGATACGCAGTATTTT.

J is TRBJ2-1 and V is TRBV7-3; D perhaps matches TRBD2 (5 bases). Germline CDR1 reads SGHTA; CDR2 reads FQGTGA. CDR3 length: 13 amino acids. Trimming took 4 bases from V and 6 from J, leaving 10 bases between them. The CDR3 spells CASSSIGLNEQFF. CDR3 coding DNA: TGTGCCAGCAGCTCAATAGGACTCAATGAGCAGTTCTTC.

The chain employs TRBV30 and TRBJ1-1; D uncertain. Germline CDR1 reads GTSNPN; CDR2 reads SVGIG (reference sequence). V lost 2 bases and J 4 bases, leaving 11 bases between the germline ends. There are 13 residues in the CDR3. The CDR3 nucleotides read TGTGCCTGGAGTCTTAATATGGTCACTGAAGCTTTCTTT. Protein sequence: CAWSLNMVTEAFF.

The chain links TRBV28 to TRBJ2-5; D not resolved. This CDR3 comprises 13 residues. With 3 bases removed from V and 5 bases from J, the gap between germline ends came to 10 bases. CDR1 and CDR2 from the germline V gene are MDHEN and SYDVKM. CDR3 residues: CASSFPPGETQYF. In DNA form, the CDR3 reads TGTGCCAGCAGTTTTCCCCCCGGCGAGACCCAGTACTTC.